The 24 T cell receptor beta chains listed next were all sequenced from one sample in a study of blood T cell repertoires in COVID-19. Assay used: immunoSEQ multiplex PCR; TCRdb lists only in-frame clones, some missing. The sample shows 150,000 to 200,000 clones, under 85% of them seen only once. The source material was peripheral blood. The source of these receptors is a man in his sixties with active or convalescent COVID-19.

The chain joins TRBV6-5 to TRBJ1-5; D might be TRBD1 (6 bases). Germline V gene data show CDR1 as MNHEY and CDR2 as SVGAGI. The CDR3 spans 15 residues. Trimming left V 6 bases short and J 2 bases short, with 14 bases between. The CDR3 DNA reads TGTGCCAGCAGACCTTTACAGGGCCGCAATCAGCCCCAGCATTTT. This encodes CASRPLQGRNQPQHF.

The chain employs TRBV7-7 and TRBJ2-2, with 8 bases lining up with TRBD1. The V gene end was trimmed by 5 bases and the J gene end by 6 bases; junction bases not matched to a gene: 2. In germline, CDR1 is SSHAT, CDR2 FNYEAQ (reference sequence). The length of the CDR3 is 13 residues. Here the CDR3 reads CASSRQGPGELFF. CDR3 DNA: TGTGCCAGCAGCAGACAGGGGCCCGGGGAGCTGTTTTTT.

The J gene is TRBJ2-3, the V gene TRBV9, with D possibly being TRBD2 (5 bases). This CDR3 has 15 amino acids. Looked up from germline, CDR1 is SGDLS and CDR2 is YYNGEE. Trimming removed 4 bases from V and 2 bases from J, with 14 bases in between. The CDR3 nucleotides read TGTGCCAGCAGCCCGACTACCCTAAACACAGATACGCAGTATTTT. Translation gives CASSPTTLNTDTQYF.

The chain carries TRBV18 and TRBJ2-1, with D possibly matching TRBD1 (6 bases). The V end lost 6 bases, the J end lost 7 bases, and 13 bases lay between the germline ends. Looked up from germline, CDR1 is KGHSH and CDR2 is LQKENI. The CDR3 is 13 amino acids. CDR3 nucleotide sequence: TGTGCCAGCTCTCCTCTACAGGGTAATGAGCAGTTCTTC. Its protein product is CASSPLQGNEQFF.

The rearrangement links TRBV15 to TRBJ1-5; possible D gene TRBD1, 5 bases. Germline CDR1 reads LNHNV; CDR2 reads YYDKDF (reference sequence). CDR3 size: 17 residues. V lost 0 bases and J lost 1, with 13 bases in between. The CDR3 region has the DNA TGTGCCACCAGCAGAGATCGGGGGGTTTCGAGCAATCAGCCCCAGCATTTT. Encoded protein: CATSRDRGVSSNQPQHF.

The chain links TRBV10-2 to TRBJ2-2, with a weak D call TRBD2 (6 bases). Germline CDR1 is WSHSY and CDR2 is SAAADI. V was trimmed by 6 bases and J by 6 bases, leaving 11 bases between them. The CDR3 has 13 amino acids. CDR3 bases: TGCGCCAGCAGCGCGACTAGTGCCGGGGAGCTGTTTTTT. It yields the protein CASSATSAGELFF.

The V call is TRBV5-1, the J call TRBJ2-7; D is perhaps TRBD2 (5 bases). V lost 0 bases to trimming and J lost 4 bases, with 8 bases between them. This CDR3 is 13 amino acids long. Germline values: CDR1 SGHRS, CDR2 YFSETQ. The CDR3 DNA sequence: TGCGCCAGCAGCTTGGCCGGGGTATACGAGCAGTACTTC. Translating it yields CASSLAGVYEQYF.

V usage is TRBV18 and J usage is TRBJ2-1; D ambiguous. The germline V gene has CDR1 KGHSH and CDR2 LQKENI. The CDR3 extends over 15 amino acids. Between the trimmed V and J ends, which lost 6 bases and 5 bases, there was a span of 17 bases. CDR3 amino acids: CASSLYQDPDNEQFF. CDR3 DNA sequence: TGTGCCAGCTCCCTTTACCAGGATCCGGACAATGAGCAGTTCTTC. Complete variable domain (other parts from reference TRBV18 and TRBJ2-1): NAGVMQNPRHLVRRRGQEARLRCSPMKGHSHVYWYRQLPEEGLKFMVYLQKENIIDESGMPKERFSAEFPKEGPSILRIQQVVRGDSAAYFCASSLYQDPDNEQFFGPGTRLTVL.

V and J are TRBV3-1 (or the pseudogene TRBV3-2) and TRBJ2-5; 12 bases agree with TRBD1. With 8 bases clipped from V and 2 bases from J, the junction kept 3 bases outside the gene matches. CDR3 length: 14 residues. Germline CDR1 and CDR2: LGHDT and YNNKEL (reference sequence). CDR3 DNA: TGTGCCAGCGGGGACAGGGGGCTGCAAGAGACCCAGTACTTC. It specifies CASGDRGLQETQYF.

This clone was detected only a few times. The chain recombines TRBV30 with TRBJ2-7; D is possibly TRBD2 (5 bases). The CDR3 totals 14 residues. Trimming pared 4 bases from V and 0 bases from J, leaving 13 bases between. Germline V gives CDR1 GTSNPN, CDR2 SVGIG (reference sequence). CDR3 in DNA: TGTGCCTGGACCCGAGACTACCTCTCCTACGAGCAGTACTTC. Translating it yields CAWTRDYLSYEQYF.

Written as DNA, the CDR3 is TGTGCCCCCGGGCGGGGGGAGCAGTTCTTC. Encoded protein: CAPGRGEQFF. This chain connects TRBV10-3 to TRBJ2-1; 7 nucleotides line up with TRBD2. Germline assignment: CDR1 ENHRY and CDR2 SYGVKD. Losses at the gene ends were 11 bases for V and 10 bases for J; bases not matched to a gene: 5. CDR3 length: 10 residues.

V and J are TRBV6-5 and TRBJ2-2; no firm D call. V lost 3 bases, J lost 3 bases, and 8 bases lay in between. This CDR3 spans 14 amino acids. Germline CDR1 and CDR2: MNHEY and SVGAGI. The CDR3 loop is CASSYTTYTGELFF. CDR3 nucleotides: TGTGCCAGCAGTTATACGACATACACCGGGGAGCTGTTTTTT.

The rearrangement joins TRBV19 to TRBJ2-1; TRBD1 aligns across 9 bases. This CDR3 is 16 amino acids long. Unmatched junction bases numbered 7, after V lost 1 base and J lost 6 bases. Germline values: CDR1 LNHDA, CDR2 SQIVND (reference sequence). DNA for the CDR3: TGTGCCAGTAGTATAGCTGGGGACAGGGACTTCAATGAGCAGTTCTTC. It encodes CASSIAGDRDFNEQFF.

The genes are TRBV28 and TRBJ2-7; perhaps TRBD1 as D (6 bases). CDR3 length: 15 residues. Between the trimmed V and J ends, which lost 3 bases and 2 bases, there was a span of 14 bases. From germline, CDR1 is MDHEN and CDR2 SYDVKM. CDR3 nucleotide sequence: TGTGCCAGCAGTTTCCAGGGGCGCCCGGCCTACGAGCAGTACTTC. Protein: CASSFQGRPAYEQYF.

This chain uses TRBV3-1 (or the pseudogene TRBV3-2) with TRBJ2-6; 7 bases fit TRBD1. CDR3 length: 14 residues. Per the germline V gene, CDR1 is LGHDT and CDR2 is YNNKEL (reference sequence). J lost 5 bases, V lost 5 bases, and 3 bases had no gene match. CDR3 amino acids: CASSSDRRANVLTF. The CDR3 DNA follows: TGTGCCAGCAGCTCGGACAGGCGGGCCAACGTCCTGACTTTC.

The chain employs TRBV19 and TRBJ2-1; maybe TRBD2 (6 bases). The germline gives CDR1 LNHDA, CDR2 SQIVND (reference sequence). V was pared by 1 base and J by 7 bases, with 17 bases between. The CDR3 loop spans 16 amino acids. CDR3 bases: TGTGCCAGTAGTATAGCTGGGGGAGGCTTTTCAAATGAGCAGTTCTTC. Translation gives CASSIAGGGFSNEQFF.

CDR3 DNA sequence: TGTGCCAGCAGTCTAGGACAGGCCCAAGGCTACACCTTC. The encoded protein is CASSLGQAQGYTF. The chain employs TRBV28 and TRBJ1-2; 7 nucleotides line up with TRBD1. CDR1 is MDHEN and CDR2 is SYDVKM in the germline V gene. The CDR3 totals 13 residues. The V and J ends lost 5 bases and 8 bases, in that order; junction bases with no gene match: 8.

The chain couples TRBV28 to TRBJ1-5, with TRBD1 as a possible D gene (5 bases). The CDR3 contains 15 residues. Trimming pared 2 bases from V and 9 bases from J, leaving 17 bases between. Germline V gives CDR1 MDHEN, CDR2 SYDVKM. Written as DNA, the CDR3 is TGTGCCAGCAGTTTAGAACGGCAGGGAGGTCCGCCCCAGCATTTT. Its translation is CASSLERQGGPPQHF.

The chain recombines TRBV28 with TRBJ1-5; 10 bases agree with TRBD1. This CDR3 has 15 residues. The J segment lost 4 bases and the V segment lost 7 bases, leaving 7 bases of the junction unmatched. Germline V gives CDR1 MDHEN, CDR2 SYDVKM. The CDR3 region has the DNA TGTGCCAGCAAGCGACAGGGGGCTGGAAATCAGCCCCAGCATTTT. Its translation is CASKRQGAGNQPQHF.

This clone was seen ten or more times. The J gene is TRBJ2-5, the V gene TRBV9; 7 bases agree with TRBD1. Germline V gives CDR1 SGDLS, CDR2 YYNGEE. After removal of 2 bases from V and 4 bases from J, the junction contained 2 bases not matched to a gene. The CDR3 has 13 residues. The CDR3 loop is CASSVAGGETQYF. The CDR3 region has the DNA TGTGCCAGCAGCGTGGCAGGGGGAGAGACCCAGTACTTC.

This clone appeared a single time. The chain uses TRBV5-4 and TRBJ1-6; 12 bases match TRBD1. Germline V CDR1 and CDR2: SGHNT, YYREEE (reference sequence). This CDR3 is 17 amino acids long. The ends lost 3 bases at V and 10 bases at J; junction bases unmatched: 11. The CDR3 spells CASSSGLGQGAGSPLHF. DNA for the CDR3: TGTGCCAGCAGCTCTGGATTGGGACAGGGGGCCGGGTCACCCCTCCACTTT.

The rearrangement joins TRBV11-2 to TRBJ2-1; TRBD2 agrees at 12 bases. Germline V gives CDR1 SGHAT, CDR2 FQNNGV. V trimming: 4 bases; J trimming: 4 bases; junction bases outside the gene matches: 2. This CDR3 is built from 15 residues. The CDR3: CASSSGLAGYNEQFF. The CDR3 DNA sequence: TGTGCCAGCAGCTCCGGACTAGCGGGGTACAATGAGCAGTTCTTC.

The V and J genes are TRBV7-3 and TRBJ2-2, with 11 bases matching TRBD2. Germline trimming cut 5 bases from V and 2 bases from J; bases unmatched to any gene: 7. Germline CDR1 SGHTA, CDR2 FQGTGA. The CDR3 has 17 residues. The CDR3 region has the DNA TGTGCCAGCAGCGCACAGGGACTAGCGGACAACACCGGGGAGCTGTTTTTT. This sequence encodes CASSAQGLADNTGELFF. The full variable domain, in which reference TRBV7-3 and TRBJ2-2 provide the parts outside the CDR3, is GAGVSQTPSNKVTEKGKYVELRCDPISGHTALYWYRQSLGQGPEFLIYFQGTGAADDSGLPNDRFFAVRPEGSVSTLKIQRTERGDSAVYLCASSAQGLADNTGELFFGEGSRLTVL.

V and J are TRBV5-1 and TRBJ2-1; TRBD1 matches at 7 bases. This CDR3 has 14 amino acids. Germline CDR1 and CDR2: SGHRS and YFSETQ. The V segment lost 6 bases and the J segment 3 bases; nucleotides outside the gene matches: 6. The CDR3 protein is CASKNAGGYNEQFF. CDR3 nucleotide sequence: TGCGCCAGCAAGAACGCAGGGGGCTACAATGAGCAGTTCTTC.